This T cell receptor beta chain was profiled in a study of blood T cell repertoires in COVID-19. Sequenced by immunoSEQ multiplex PCR; TCRdb stores in-frame clones only, minus some. This sample has approximately 300,000 clones, with more than 90% found just once. V was pared by 1 base and J by 3 bases, with 6 bases of the junction left unmatched. The CDR3 loop spans 15 amino acids. The germline CDR1 and CDR2 sequences are SGHAT and FQNNGV. The TCR originated in a man between 60 and 75 years old who had recovered from COVID-19. Sequencing was performed on PBMCs or T cells enriched from blood (not recorded which). V is TRBV11-2 and J is TRBJ2-7; TRBD2 matches at 7 bases. CDR3: CASSLGAGAIYEQYF. DNA for the CDR3: TGTGCCAGCAGCTTAGGGGCGGGAGCAATCTACGAGCAGTACTTC.